The 27 T cell receptor beta chains below all came from one sample that was sequenced in a study of T cells after yellow fever vaccination. TCRdb re-analysed the 5' RACE reads in MiXCR, keeping a single row per CDR3 protein. The sample has 200,000 to 300,000 distinct CDR3 sequences, approximately 3.6% seen once. The sample consisted of PBMCs, taken 15 days after the yellow fever booster vaccination. Receptors originate from a man between 18 and 35 years old who received the YFV17D yellow fever vaccine.

This clonotype was detected many times. CDR3 nucleotide sequence: TGTGCCAGCAGCTTACAGGGAATAGTACTGAACACTGAAGCTTTCTTT. It translates to CASSLQGIVLNTEAFF. The chain carries TRBV7-9 and TRBJ1-1; D might be TRBD1 (5 bases). Trimming took off 2 bases at V and 0 bases at J, with 13 bases between the two ends. The germline V gene has CDR1 SEHNR and CDR2 FQNEAQ (reference sequence). This CDR3 comprises 16 residues.

Many counts were recorded for this clonotype. V usage is TRBV5-1 and J usage is TRBJ2-2, with D tentatively TRBD1 (6 bases). V shed 4 bases and J shed 3 bases, with 10 bases lying between them. The CDR3 consists of 14 residues. Germline CDR1 is SGHRS and CDR2 is YFSETQ. The CDR3 loop is CASSPGQYTGELFF. In DNA, the CDR3 is TGCGCCAGCAGCCCCGGACAGTACACCGGGGAGCTGTTTTTT.

As concerns this clonotype: A much larger clone lies a single base off, so this may be a read error. In DNA form, the CDR3 reads TGTGCCAGCAGCGCCAGTCGATTGGGAGAGACCCACTACTTC. Its protein is CASSASRLGETHYF. The rearrangement joins TRBV7-2 to TRBJ2-5; a weak D match, TRBD2 (5 bases). The CDR3 is 14 amino acids. CDR1 is SGHTA, CDR2 FQGNSA, per germline.

This clonotype showed up many times. V gene TRBV5-1 combines with J gene TRBJ1-4; D may be TRBD1 (6 bases). The V and J ends lost 4 bases and 8 bases respectively, with 24 bases between them. The germline V gene encodes CDR1 SGHRS and CDR2 YFSETQ. CDR3 length equals 17 residues. The CDR3 nucleotides read TGCGCCAGCAGCGGGGTCGGGGGGCCTCTTAACGGGGAAAAACTGTTTTTT. This sequence encodes CASSGVGGPLNGEKLFF.

This clonotype was recorded at least ten times. The rearrangement links TRBV4-3 to TRBJ2-3; 12 bases fit TRBD2. The CDR3 is 17 residues long. CDR1 is LGHNA, CDR2 YSLEER, per germline. V shed 4 bases, J shed 4 bases, and the junction held 9 bases outside the gene matches. CDR3 sequence (DNA): TGCGCCAGCAGCCCCCGACTAGCGGGGGTGGAGGCAGATACGCAGTATTTT. Protein product: CASSPRLAGVEADTQYF.

Ten or more counts support this clonotype. The chain has TRBV15 and TRBJ2-1; TRBD1 is a possible D gene (5 bases). Trimming left V 1 base short and J 0 bases short, with 10 bases between. The germline V gene has CDR1 LNHNV and CDR2 YYDKDF (reference sequence). CDR3 length: 16 amino acids. The CDR3 loop is CATSRGRESSYNEQFF. DNA of the CDR3: TGTGCCACCAGCAGAGGCAGGGAAAGCTCCTACAATGAGCAGTTCTTC.

Ten or more counts support this clonotype. The rearrangement links TRBV7-2 to TRBJ1-5; no reliable D call. CDR3 length: 12 amino acids. V lost 6 bases and J lost 11, with 14 bases in between. Germline V gives CDR1 SGHTA, CDR2 FQGNSA. For the CDR3, the DNA is TGTGCCAGCAGTGGTACCTCCCGAGCCCAGCATTTT. Its translation is CASSGTSRAQHF.

Many counts were recorded for this clonotype. The chain links TRBV11-2 to TRBJ2-3, with 11 bases aligning to TRBD2. Germline V gene sequence: CDR1 SGHAT, CDR2 FQNNGV. There are 17 residues in the CDR3. Trimming cost V 5 bases and J 4 bases; bases outside gene matches: 11. This chain's CDR3 is CASSLPGLAASSDTQYF. DNA of the CDR3: TGTGCCAGCAGCCTACCGGGACTAGCGGCTTCCTCAGATACGCAGTATTTT.

This clonotype was picked up many times. DNA of the CDR3: TGCAGCGTAGGAGGGGGGGCGAAGACCCAGTACTTC. This sequence encodes CSVGGGAKTQYF. The rearrangement links TRBV29-1 to TRBJ2-5, with a possible D match to TRBD2 (7 bases). Germline V gene data show CDR1 as SQVTM and CDR2 as ANQGSEA. V shed 6 bases and J shed 6 bases, with 14 bases lying between them. This CDR3 region has 12 residues.

Ten or more counts support this clonotype. The CDR3 is CASSLVPYNEQFF. CDR3 in DNA: TGCGCCAGCAGCTTGGTGCCCTACAATGAGCAGTTCTTC. The chain recombines TRBV5-1 with TRBJ2-1, with D unresolved. The V end lost 0 bases, the J end lost 2 bases, and 3 bases lay between the germline ends. Germline V lookup: CDR1 SGHRS, CDR2 YFSETQ. The CDR3 length is 13 residues.

This clonotype showed up many times. The CDR3 loop reads CASNIAGDTDTQYF. In nucleotides, the CDR3 is TGTGCCAGCAATATAGCGGGGGACACAGATACGCAGTATTTT. The rearrangement uses TRBV2 and TRBJ2-3; 9 bases line up with TRBD2. The CDR3 runs to 14 residues. CDR1 and CDR2 (germline): SNHLY, FYNNEI. V gave up 7 bases and J gave up 2 bases; unmatched junction bases: 4.

The rearrangement uses TRBV7-9 and TRBJ1-6; D gene unclear. V lost 2 bases to trimming and J lost 5 bases, with 1 base between them. This CDR3 is 12 amino acids long. Per germline, CDR1 SEHNR and CDR2 FQNEAQ (reference sequence). CDR3 nucleotide sequence: TGTGCCAGCAGCTTAAATAATTCACCCCTCCACTTT. Its protein product is CASSLNNSPLHF. Using reference TRBV7-9 and TRBJ1-6 for the parts outside the CDR3, the full variable domain is DTGVSQNPRHKITKRGQNVTFRCDPISEHNRLYWYRQTLGQGPEFLTYFQNEAQLEKSRLLSDRFSAERPKGSFSTLEIQRTEQGDSAMYLCASSLNNSPLHFGNGTRLTVT.

This clonotype was found many times. V usage is TRBV6-6 and J usage is TRBJ2-2, with D hard to call. Germline-derived CDR1 and CDR2 are MNHNY and SVGAGI (reference sequence). The CDR3 is made up of 15 amino acids. V gave up 0 bases and J gave up 4 bases, with 9 bases separating them. In DNA form, the CDR3 reads TGTGCCAGCAGTTACTCGCGGCAGTCCACCGGGGAGCTGTTTTTT. Residues: CASSYSRQSTGELFF.

This clonotype was detected many times. This sequence joins TRBV5-6 and TRBJ1-2; tentatively, D is TRBD1 (6 bases). V gave up 0 bases and J gave up 4 bases, with 7 bases separating them. This CDR3 has 13 residues. Germline V gene data show CDR1 as SGHDT and CDR2 as YYEEEE. The CDR3 coding sequence is TGTGCCAGCAGCTTGGGGGGGCTCTATGGCTACACCTTC. Amino acids: CASSLGGLYGYTF.

In this sample, this clonotype turned up many times. The V gene is TRBV13, the J gene TRBJ1-6, with TRBD1 matching 7 bases. This CDR3 contains 13 residues. The V gene end was trimmed by 5 bases and the J gene end by 9 bases; junction bases not matched to a gene: 4. Germline loops: CDR1 PRHDT, CDR2 FYEKMQ (reference sequence). CDR3 residues: CASSPGTVSPLHF. CDR3 bases: TGTGCCAGCAGCCCAGGGACAGTTTCACCCCTCCACTTT.

This clonotype has at least ten counts. The chain couples TRBV9 to TRBJ2-1; D ambiguous. The CDR3 has 16 residues. Trimming pared 1 base from V and 5 bases from J, leaving 16 bases between. The germline V gene encodes CDR1 SGDLS and CDR2 YYNGEE. DNA for the CDR3: TGTGCCAGCAGCGTATTTTTCTTACCGCCCAACAATGAGCAGTTCTTC. It specifies CASSVFFLPPNNEQFF.

This clonotype was observed many times. As DNA, the CDR3 is TGTGCCACCCTCGGTAGAGGTGAAGTCTTAGCCAAAAACATTCAGTACTTC. Its translation: CATLGRGEVLAKNIQYF. The chain has TRBV24-1 and TRBJ2-4, with no clear D. The germline V and J ends were trimmed by 9 bases and 0 bases, with 20 bases remaining between them. Germline V lookup: CDR1 KGHDR, CDR2 SFDVKD. The CDR3 loop spans 17 amino acids.

There are many counts of this clonotype. The chain combines TRBV12-3 or TRBV12-4 with TRBJ1-2; TRBD1 matches at 12 bases. The CDR3 is 14 amino acids. With V trimmed by 5 bases and J by 7 bases, 5 bases remained unmatched. The DNA of the CDR3 is TGTGCCAGCAGTCGGGACAGGGGGCGCGGTGGCTACACCTTC. This encodes CASSRDRGRGGYTF.

Ten or more counts support this clonotype. The J gene is TRBJ2-3, the V gene TRBV25-1; 9 positions match TRBD1. The CDR3 has 15 amino acids. Losses at the gene ends were 4 bases for V and 0 bases for J; bases not matched to a gene: 2. Germline V CDR1 and CDR2: MGHDK, SYGVNS. CDR3 sequence (DNA): TGTGCCAGCAGTGGGGACAGGGCTAGCACAGATACGCAGTATTTT. This translates into CASSGDRASTDTQYF.

This clonotype was seen a few times. The CDR3 loop reads CASSPDGSTNEKLFF. For the CDR3, the DNA is TGCGCCAGCAGCCCAGACGGATCAACTAATGAAAAACTGTTTTTT. This sequence joins TRBV4-3 and TRBJ1-4; D unresolved. This CDR3 is 15 amino acids long. Germline-derived CDR1 and CDR2 are LGHNA and YSLEER. The V end lost 4 bases, the J end lost 0 bases, and 9 bases lay between the germline ends.

This clonotype was counted ten times or more. The chain employs TRBV6-5 and TRBJ1-5; possible D gene TRBD1, 5 bases. CDR3 size: 13 residues. V lost 6 bases, J lost 6 bases, and 12 bases lay in between. Germline V gene sequence: CDR1 MNHEY, CDR2 SVGAGI. CDR3 DNA sequence: TGTGCCAGCAGCACGGGGGGGATTCAGCCCCAGCATTTT. Translated, it gives CASSTGGIQPQHF.

This clonotype has at least ten counts. The CDR3 DNA reads TGCGCCAGCAGCCAACTGACAGGGAACACTGAAGCTTTCTTT. This codes for CASSQLTGNTEAFF. The J gene is TRBJ1-1, the V gene TRBV4-3, with a weak D call TRBD1 (6 bases). Trimming removed 2 bases at V and 1 base at J, with 8 bases between. Per germline, CDR1 LGHNA and CDR2 YSLEER. This CDR3 comprises 14 residues.

Of note for this clonotype: A clone one base away is much larger, so this may be a read error. V and J are TRBV6-2 or TRBV6-3 and TRBJ1-2, with 8 bases identical to TRBD1. With 10 bases clipped from V and 6 bases from J, the junction kept 16 bases outside the gene matches. CDR3 length equals 15 residues. From germline, CDR1 is MNHEY and CDR2 SVGEGT. The CDR3 coding sequence is TGTGCCAACAGACTAACGGACGACAGGGGTCATGGCTACACCTTC. Its translation: CANRLTDDRGHGYTF.

There are a few counts of this clonotype. The chain carries TRBV7-9 and TRBJ1-2, with a possible D match to TRBD1 (6 bases). The CDR3 totals 13 residues. Germline V lookup: CDR1 SEHNR, CDR2 FQNEAQ (reference sequence). Between the trimmed V and J ends, which lost 1 base and 9 bases, there was a span of 12 bases. In nucleotides, the CDR3 is TGTGCCAGCAGCTTAGAGGGGGGTCTAAGCTACACCTTC. Translation: CASSLEGGLSYTF.

This clonotype was recorded at least ten times. J is TRBJ2-5 and V is TRBV6-2 or TRBV6-3, with D uncertain. This CDR3 has 15 amino acids. The germline V and J ends were trimmed by 4 bases and 2 bases, with 14 bases remaining between them. CDR1 is MNHEY, CDR2 SVGEGT, per germline. The CDR3: CASSLMDGVQETQYF. The CDR3 DNA is TGTGCCAGCAGTTTGATGGACGGAGTTCAAGAGACCCAGTACTTC.

This clonotype was recorded many times. J is TRBJ1-1 and V is TRBV6-2 or TRBV6-3; D not resolved. V dropped 2 bases and J dropped 0 bases, with 10 bases sitting between them. CDR1 MNHEY and CDR2 SVGEGT come from the germline V gene. This CDR3 contains 15 residues. The CDR3 nucleotides read TGTGCCAGCAGTTACGCGGCAGAGCTGAACACTGAAGCTTTCTTT. It yields the protein CASSYAAELNTEAFF.

This clonotype was detected many times. The V gene is TRBV24-1, the J gene TRBJ2-5; D unclear. This CDR3 comprises 14 residues. V was cut by 4 bases and J by 5 bases, with 13 bases left in between. Germline V gene data show CDR1 as KGHDR and CDR2 as SFDVKD. CDR3 residues: CATSDPAVGETQYF. The CDR3 nucleotides are TGTGCCACCAGTGACCCCGCAGTGGGGGAGACCCAGTACTTC.